Listed below are T cell receptor beta chains from one sample, sequenced in a study of T cell repertoires in cytomegalovirus infection. TCRdb processed the reads anew with MiXCR; each CDR3 protein has one entry. The data show some 800,000 distinct CDR3 sequences, about 31% seen once. These receptors' antigens are unknown. The material sequenced was cultured CD8+ T cells from PBMCs, taken from culture after CMV antigen stimulation. All receptors derive from a human donor in good health (CMV status not recorded). Some clones in this sample may be carry-over from other donors' samples. The CDR3 runs from the conserved cysteine through the conserved F or W. D genes are given only for firm matches. Rows may omit the clone size; those that give it use once, few, many or a size class.

clone size,V gene,D gene,J gene,CDR3 DNA,CDR3 protein
NA,TRBV29-1,NA,TRBJ1-2,TGCAGCGTTATCGGAGGGGAGGGCTATGGCTACACCTTC,CSVIGGEGYGYTF
many,TRBV6-2/TRBV6-3,NA,TRBJ1-2,TGTGCCAGCACCAGAGCGGGGTCCGGCTACACCTTC,CASTRAGSGYTF
few,TRBV7-8,NA,TRBJ1-5,TGTGCCAGCAGCTTAGCTAGACAGTGGAATCAGCCCCAGCATTTT,CASSLARQWNQPQHF
NA,TRBV4-1,NA,TRBJ1-2,TGCGCCAGCAGCCAAGTCGGCAGCCATGGTGGCTACACCTTC,CASSQVGSHGGYTF
many,TRBV7-2,NA,TRBJ2-1,TGTGCCAGCAGCTTACGTAGCTCCGGGAGCTCCTACAATGAGCAGTTCTTC,CASSLRSSGSSYNEQFF
NA,TRBV19,TRBD1,TRBJ1-5,TGTGCCAGTAGACGTGTACAGGGGGATAGACAGCCCCAGCATTTT,CASRRVQGDRQPQHF
NA,TRBV7-9,NA,TRBJ1-1,TGTGCCAGCAGCTTAGACCGACAGCTTGAAGCTTTCTTT,CASSLDRQLEAFF
few,TRBV13,NA,TRBJ2-1,TGTGCCAGCAGCTTACGAGGGGGGGAGTGGAATGAGCAGTTCTTC,CASSLRGGEWNEQFF
NA,TRBV4-1,TRBD1,TRBJ2-2,TGCGCCAGCAGCTTGACGGGACAGGCTACCGGGGAGCTGTTTTTT,CASSLTGQATGELFF
few,TRBV28,NA,TRBJ1-1,TGTGCCAGCCACCGGGCCCGCACTGAAGCTTTCTTT,CASHRARTEAFF
NA,TRBV20-1,NA,TRBJ2-6,TGCAGTGCTAGAGACGGTCAGTCTGGGGCCAACGTCCTGACTTTC,CSARDGQSGANVLTF
few,TRBV7-6,NA,TRBJ2-4,TGTGCCAGCAGCTCGACACCACTTGCCAAAAACATTCAGTACTTC,CASSSTPLAKNIQYF
few,TRBV6-1,NA,TRBJ1-5,TGTGCCAGCAGTGAATTCCACGAGGTCGATCAGCCCCAGCATTTT,CASSEFHEVDQPQHF